The 27 T cell receptor beta chains below all came from one sample that was sequenced in a study of CD8 T cells in Susac syndrome. A quantity of about 0.45 to 1 ug RNA underwent reverse transcription using random hexamers. TCRdb processed the immunoSEQ multiplex PCR reads anew with MiXCR; each CDR3 protein has one entry. The data contain about 200,000 distinct CDR3 sequences, roughly 96% of them singletons. The material sequenced was CD4+ T cells from PBMCs. These receptors were obtained from a human donor with multiple sclerosis.

The V and J genes are TRBV2 and TRBJ2-5, with a weak D call TRBD1 (6 bases). The V gene's germline CDR1 is SNHLY and CDR2 FYNNEI. Deletions cut 2 bases from V and 5 bases from J, with 15 bases between. The CDR3 is 15 residues long. The CDR3 loop reads CASSELIQGSETQYF. In DNA form, the CDR3 reads TGTGCCAGCAGTGAATTGATACAGGGAAGCGAGACCCAGTACTTC.

The V call is TRBV29-1, the J call TRBJ2-3; 9 positions agree with TRBD2. CDR1 and CDR2 from the germline V gene are SQVTM and ANQGSEA. After removal of 4 bases from V and 2 bases from J, the junction contained 4 bases not matched to a gene. CDR3 length: 14 amino acids. Here the CDR3 reads CSVALAGTTDTQYF. DNA for the CDR3: TGCAGCGTTGCCCTAGCGGGGACCACAGATACGCAGTATTTT.

The chain uses TRBV5-1 and TRBJ2-1, with D possibly being TRBD2 (6 bases). Germline V gene lookup returns CDR1 SGHRS and CDR2 YFSETQ. Trimming took off 0 bases at V and 7 bases at J, with 11 bases between the two ends. The CDR3 is 14 residues long. This CDR3 reads CASSLGGNRNEQFF. Written as DNA, the CDR3 is TGCGCCAGCAGCTTGGGCGGGAACAGGAATGAGCAGTTCTTC. Drawing the rest from reference TRBV5-1 and TRBJ2-1, the complete variable domain is KAGVTQTPRYLIKTRGQQVTLSCSPISGHRSVSWYQQTPGQGLQFLFEYFSETQRNKGNFPGRFSGRQFSNSRSEMNVSTLELGDSALYLCASSLGGNRNEQFFGPGTRLTVL.

The chain recombines TRBV20-1 with TRBJ2-7; perhaps TRBD2 as D (5 bases). Germline CDR1 and CDR2: DFQATT and SNEGSKA (reference sequence). The CDR3 extends over 14 amino acids. V dropped 5 bases and J dropped 0 bases, with 14 bases sitting between them. CDR3 loop: CSAWASGSSYEQYF. The CDR3 DNA reads as TGCAGTGCTTGGGCCAGCGGTAGCTCCTACGAGCAGTACTTC.

This chain uses TRBV30 with TRBJ1-2, with D perhaps TRBD1 (5 bases). The CDR3 length is 15 residues. CDR1 GTSNPN and CDR2 SVGIG come from the germline V gene (reference sequence). V was clipped by 2 bases and J by 5 bases, with 18 bases between them. DNA of the CDR3: TGTGCCTGGAGTTCCCGGGACGGAGGTTTTTATGGCTACACCTTC. Protein sequence: CAWSSRDGGFYGYTF.

This sequence joins TRBV3-1 and TRBJ2-7; perhaps TRBD2 as D (5 bases). CDR1 is LGHDT, CDR2 YNNKEL, per germline (reference sequence). The CDR3 runs 15 residues. V dropped 10 bases and J dropped 4 bases, with 23 bases sitting between them. The CDR3 DNA sequence: TGTGCCACGAGTCCCGGAGGCCACGACTGGTACGAGCAGTACTTC. It translates to CATSPGGHDWYEQYF.

The chain employs TRBV5-1 and TRBJ1-6; the D gene is possibly TRBD1 (5 bases). The CDR3 contains 14 residues. Per the germline V gene, CDR1 is SGHRS and CDR2 is YFSETQ. V lost 0 bases, J lost 7 bases, and 8 bases lay in between. The CDR3 protein is CASSLAQENSPLHF. DNA of the CDR3: TGCGCCAGCAGCTTGGCACAGGAGAATTCACCCCTCCACTTT.

The chain has TRBV3-1 and TRBJ1-6, with D perhaps matching TRBD1 (6 bases). The germline CDR1 and CDR2 sequences are LGHDT and YNNKEL (reference sequence). Trimming removed 4 bases at V and 7 bases at J, with 11 bases between. This CDR3 has 14 residues. The CDR3 here is CASSPVTGNSPLHF. CDR3 DNA sequence: TGTGCCAGCAGCCCGGTCACAGGGAATTCACCCCTCCACTTT.

V and J are TRBV24-1 and TRBJ2-2, with D maybe TRBD1 (6 bases). V lost 9 bases to trimming and J lost 6 bases, with 13 bases between them. CDR3 length: 13 amino acids. Germline V gene data show CDR1 as KGHDR and CDR2 as SFDVKD. CDR3 DNA: TGTGCCACCGGGGACAAATGGGCCGGGGAGCTGTTTTTT. Encoded protein: CATGDKWAGELFF.

The gene calls are TRBV24-1 and TRBJ2-1; TRBD2 matches 10 bases. The CDR3 is 15 amino acids. Per the germline V gene, CDR1 is KGHDR and CDR2 is SFDVKD. With V trimmed by 3 bases and J by 4 bases, 2 bases remained unmatched. The CDR3 DNA is TGTGCCACCAGTGATACTAGCGGGACTTACAATGAGCAGTTCTTC. As protein: CATSDTSGTYNEQFF.

The chain couples TRBV6-5 to TRBJ2-2; either TRBD1 or TRBD2 may fit D (5 bases each). The CDR3 sequence is 14 residues long. Germline-derived CDR1 and CDR2 are MNHEY and SVGAGI. Trimming shortened V by 7 bases and J by 7 bases, and 16 bases separated the two germline ends. DNA of the CDR3: TGTGCCAGCACCCTGGGACGGCACTTCGGGGAGCTGTTTTTT. This codes for CASTLGRHFGELFF.

Turning to this clonotype: This CDR3 is missing its conserved last phenylalanine or tryptophan, likely due to a read error. The chain links TRBV6-6 to TRBJ1-1; no reliable D call. The CDR3 covers 13 residues. V was cut by 5 bases and J by 1 base, with 8 bases left in between. Germline lookup yields CDR1 MNHNY and CDR2 SVGAGI (reference sequence). CDR3 nucleotide sequence: TGTGCCAGCAGTACGGAGGGGAACACTGAAGCTTTCGTT. This codes for CASSTEGNTEAFV.

V and J are TRBV23-1 and TRBJ2-7; D possibly matches TRBD1 or TRBD2 (5 bases each). TRBV23-1 is assigned to the ORF class and has an uncertain function. The germline V and J ends were trimmed by 5 bases and 9 bases, with 23 bases remaining between them. The CDR3 extends over 15 amino acids. The CDR3 reads CASSSIPGTPAGQYF. The CDR3 DNA reads as TGCGCCAGCAGTTCGATCCCCGGGACCCCCGCCGGGCAGTACTTC.

The genes are TRBV10-3 and TRBJ2-6; D is unclear. Between the trimmed V and J ends, which lost 2 bases and 2 bases, there was a span of 1 base. The CDR3 covers 13 residues. In germline, CDR1 is ENHRY, CDR2 SYGVKD. The CDR3 reads CAISEPGANVLTF. The CDR3 DNA reads as TGTGCCATCAGTGAGCCTGGGGCCAACGTCCTGACTTTC.

V usage is TRBV4-1 and J usage is TRBJ2-7; the D call may be TRBD1 or TRBD2 (6 bases each). The V and J ends lost 1 base and 2 bases respectively, with 15 bases between them. Germline CDR1 MGHRA, CDR2 YSYEKL. The CDR3 is 16 amino acids. The CDR3 is CASSQGGGRGTYEQYF. The CDR3 DNA is TGCGCCAGCAGCCAAGGAGGGGGGAGAGGGACCTACGAGCAGTACTTC.

J is TRBJ2-1 and V is TRBV29-1; tentatively, D is TRBD1 or TRBD2 (6 bases each). Between the trimmed V and J ends, which lost 8 bases and 10 bases, there was a span of 18 bases. From germline, CDR1 is SQVTM and CDR2 ANQGSEA. This CDR3 region has 12 residues. The CDR3 protein is CSPKTPGGEQFF. For the CDR3, the DNA is TGCAGCCCGAAGACCCCCGGGGGCGAGCAGTTCTTC.

This clonotype showed up just once. The CDR3 DNA sequence: TGTGCCAGCAGTCCCAGTGACGGGGTACCGAGAGGAAACACCATATATTTT. Its translation: CASSPSDGVPRGNTIYF. The V gene is TRBV6-1, the J gene TRBJ1-3; D uncertain. The CDR3 covers 17 residues. Germline V CDR1 and CDR2: MNHNS, SASEGT. The ends were cut back, 5 bases at V and 4 bases at J, with 21 bases in the middle.

CDR3: CASTRGPNQPQHF. In nucleotides, the CDR3 is TGTGCCAGCACACGGGGACCTAATCAGCCCCAGCATTTT. This rearrangement joins TRBV12-3 or TRBV12-4 to TRBJ1-5; D is perhaps TRBD1 (5 bases). Trimming left V 7 bases short and J 4 bases short, with 11 bases between. The CDR3 loop spans 13 amino acids.

This sequence joins TRBV24-1 and TRBJ2-1; D might be TRBD2 (5 bases). The germline CDR1 and CDR2 sequences are KGHDR and SFDVKD. V was pared by 5 bases and J by 11 bases, with 12 bases between. This CDR3 is 12 amino acids long. CDR3 DNA sequence: TGTGCCACCAGTGGGGGAGCAGCTAAGCAGTTCTTC. Translation: CATSGGAAKQFF.

The genes are TRBV30 and TRBJ1-2; D not certain. Germline CDR1 is GTSNPN and CDR2 is SVGIG (reference sequence). The CDR3 sequence is 12 residues long. V was clipped by 0 bases and J by 2 bases, with 4 bases between them. This CDR3 reads CAWSVINYGYTF. The CDR3 bases are TGTGCCTGGAGTGTTATAAACTATGGCTACACCTTC.

This chain uses TRBV30 with TRBJ1-5; no firm D call. Trimming took 1 base from V and 4 from J, leaving 8 bases between them. This CDR3 contains 13 residues. The germline V gene has CDR1 GTSNPN and CDR2 SVGIG (reference sequence). DNA of the CDR3: TGTGCCTGGAGTGGGGTGCAAAATCAGCCCCAGCATTTT. The encoded protein is CAWSGVQNQPQHF.

This rearrangement joins TRBV20-1 to TRBJ2-1; TRBD2 might be the D (7 bases). Trimming shortened V by 6 bases and J by 9 bases, and 24 bases separated the two germline ends. The CDR3 spans 15 residues. CDR1 is DFQATT and CDR2 is SNEGSKA in the germline V gene (reference sequence). The CDR3, as DNA: TGCAGTGCCGGGAACGGAGGGGGGGCGGAGGGTGAGCAGTTCTTC. Translation gives CSAGNGGGAEGEQFF.

This chain joins TRBV7-2 and TRBJ2-1, with a possible D match to TRBD2 (6 bases). Per germline, CDR1 SGHTA and CDR2 FQGNSA. The V end lost 6 bases, the J end lost 5 bases, and 20 bases lay between the germline ends. The CDR3 covers 16 residues. Written as DNA, the CDR3 is TGTGCCAGCAGGCCCCTCGGTTTAGCGGAGCACAATGAGCAGTTCTTC. Translating it yields CASRPLGLAEHNEQFF.

The chain couples TRBV6-4 to TRBJ2-1, with a possible D match to TRBD1 (6 bases). This CDR3 spans 13 amino acids. The V end lost 5 bases, the J end lost 4 bases, and 9 bases lay between the germline ends. CDR1 and CDR2 from the germline V gene are MRHNA and SNTAGT. CDR3 amino acids: CASSMDSYNEQFF. The CDR3 DNA reads TGTGCCAGCAGTATGGACAGTTACAATGAGCAGTTCTTC.

CDR3 in DNA: TGTGCCAGCAGGGACCAGCGCTACGAGCAGTACTTC. Translated, it gives CASRDQRYEQYF. The chain recombines TRBV6-1 with TRBJ2-7, with D uncertain. V was cut by 6 bases and J by 3 bases, with 9 bases left in between. Germline CDR1 MNHNS, CDR2 SASEGT. CDR3 length equals 12 residues.

The rearrangement links TRBV27 to TRBJ2-5; 9 bases fit TRBD2. V shed 6 bases, J shed 1 base, and the junction held 0 bases outside the gene matches. CDR3 length: 13 amino acids. Germline loops: CDR1 MNHEY, CDR2 SMNVEV (reference sequence). The CDR3 DNA sequence: TGTGCCAGCAGAGCGGGGGGCCAAGAGACCCAGTACTTC. Translation gives CASRAGGQETQYF.

The chain joins TRBV5-6 to TRBJ2-1; D is ambiguous. V shed 4 bases and J shed 7 bases, with 9 bases lying between them. Germline CDR1 SGHDT, CDR2 YYEEEE. This CDR3 is 12 amino acids long. CDR3 nucleotide sequence: TGTGCCAGCAGCGTGAGTCGGAATGAGCAGTTCTTC. Encoded protein: CASSVSRNEQFF.